There are many counts of the clone carrying this TCR beta chain. The data are from a study of prognosis after radiotherapy for stage I lung cancer. Multiplex PCR, run in two rounds, amplified TCR beta CDR3 from genomic DNA. Primers targeting each individual TRBV and TRBJ gene were applied in first-round PCR. A single record per CDR3 protein comes from TCRdb applying MiXCR to the multiplex PCR reads. The sample includes roughly 30,000 distinct CDR3 sequences, about 32% of them seen just once. Germline V gives CDR1 SGDLS, CDR2 YYNGEE. The ends were cut back, 0 bases at V and 2 bases at J, with 11 bases in the middle. This CDR3 is built from 15 residues.

This receptor was taken from a donor of 50 years or more with non-small cell lung cancer. The sequenced sample was PBMCs, obtained before or after stereotactic body radiation therapy (not recorded which). The chain combines TRBV9 with TRBJ1-2; D is undetermined. CDR3 in DNA: TGTGCCAGCAGCGTAGTCCCGAATCCCAACTATGGCTACACCTTC. It codes for CASSVVPNPNYGYTF.